These 16 T cell receptor beta chains came from one sample sequenced in a study of blood T cell repertoires in COVID-19. Repertoires were generated with immunoSEQ multiplex PCR, while TCRdb's copy carries only in-frame clones and drops some. This repertoire shows approximately 190,000 clones, roughly 86% found once; its top ten account for 20% to 25%. The sequenced sample consisted of PBMCs or T cells enriched from blood (not recorded which). Receptors originate from a woman between 40 and 55 years old in a cohort exposed to, infected with or recovered from COVID-19 (not recorded which).

V and J are TRBV11-3 and TRBJ1-1; 9 nucleotides agree with TRBD1. The V and J ends lost 5 bases and 4 bases, in that order; junction bases with no gene match: 5. CDR1 is SGHNT, CDR2 YENEEA, per germline. The CDR3 loop spans 14 amino acids. The CDR3 here is CASSKGQGGTEAFF. The CDR3 nucleotides read TGTGCCAGCAGCAAGGGACAGGGCGGCACTGAAGCTTTCTTT. The full variable domain, completed using reference TRBV11-3 and TRBJ1-1, is EAGVVQSPRYKIIEKKQPVAFWCNPISGHNTLYWYLQNLGQGPELLIRYENEEAVDDSQLPKDRFSAERLKGVDSTLKIQPAELGDSAVYLCASSKGQGGTEAFFGQGTRLTVV.

In DNA, the CDR3 is TGTGCCAGCAGCCAAGAATTCGTGAGGGAGAACACTGAAGCTTTCTTT. Protein product: CASSQEFVRENTEAFF. J is TRBJ1-1 and V is TRBV3-1 (or the pseudogene TRBV3-2), with D unresolved. Trimming cost V 0 bases and J 1 base, with 12 bases left between them. The CDR3 is 16 residues long. Germline CDR1 reads LGHDT; CDR2 reads YNNKEL (reference sequence).

V is TRBV28 and J is TRBJ2-5; TRBD1 might be the D (6 bases). CDR1 is MDHEN, CDR2 SYDVKM, per germline. V lost 5 bases, J lost 1 base, and 8 bases lay in between. The CDR3 has 13 amino acids. CDR3 in DNA: TGTGCCAGCAGTCCGGACAGCCAAGAGACCCAGTACTTC. This translates into CASSPDSQETQYF.

DNA of the CDR3: TGTGCCTCCGGCTGGGACAGGGATGAAGCTTTCTTT. Its protein product is CASGWDRDEAFF. The chain is built from TRBV10-3 and TRBJ1-1; 9 positions agree with TRBD1. Losses at the gene ends were 11 bases for V and 7 bases for J; bases not matched to a gene: 8. CDR3 size: 12 residues. CDR1 and CDR2 from the germline V gene are ENHRY and SYGVKD.

CDR3 sequence: CATSDRDRGSYGYTF. The CDR3 DNA follows: TGTGCCACCAGTGACCGGGACAGGGGGAGCTATGGCTACACCTTC. V gene TRBV24-1 combines with J gene TRBJ1-2, with 11 bases aligning to TRBD1. Germline CDR1 is KGHDR and CDR2 is SFDVKD. This CDR3 spans 15 amino acids. Trimming removed 4 bases from V and 4 bases from J; junction bases left unmatched: 4.

The chain combines TRBV6-4 with TRBJ2-1; TRBD2 is a possible D gene (6 bases). CDR3 length: 16 amino acids. Per germline, CDR1 MRHNA and CDR2 SNTAGT. Trimming took 2 bases from V and 4 from J, leaving 15 bases between them. The CDR3 reads CASSDAGSGSYNEQFF. DNA of the CDR3: TGTGCCAGCAGTGACGCGGGTAGCGGATCTTACAATGAGCAGTTCTTC.

This clone was detected once. The chain has TRBV6-4 and TRBJ1-1; 12 nucleotides match TRBD1. CDR3 size: 14 residues. Trimming cost V 10 bases and J 5 bases; bases outside gene matches: 8. Germline lookup yields CDR1 MRHNA and CDR2 SNTAGT. The CDR3 loop is CANRDRGRSTEAFF. The CDR3 nucleotides read TGTGCCAACCGGGACAGGGGGCGGTCTACTGAAGCTTTCTTT.

The V gene is TRBV14, the J gene TRBJ1-2; the match to TRBD1 covers 7 bases. Germline loops: CDR1 SGHDN, CDR2 FVKESK. This CDR3 comprises 15 residues. The V gene end was trimmed by 4 bases and the J gene end by 4 bases; junction bases not matched to a gene: 9. Written as DNA, the CDR3 is TGTGCCAGCAGCCCTGGACAGGCCCCAACCTATGGCTACACCTTC. Amino acid sequence: CASSPGQAPTYGYTF.

The V gene is TRBV6-5, the J gene TRBJ2-7; 8 nucleotides match TRBD2. Germline-derived CDR1 and CDR2 are MNHEY and SVGAGI. With V trimmed by 5 bases and J by 5 bases, 8 bases remained unmatched. The CDR3 runs to 14 residues. Written as DNA, the CDR3 is TGTGCCAGCAGTCCCTCGGGGGGGGCCCACGAGCAGTACTTC. This sequence encodes CASSPSGGAHEQYF.

This clone was observed a single time. The rearrangement uses TRBV27 and TRBJ1-2; the D is unclear. The germline V and J ends were trimmed by 6 bases and 1 base, with 12 bases remaining between them. CDR1 is MNHEY and CDR2 is SMNVEV in the germline V gene (reference sequence). The CDR3 is made up of 14 amino acids. This CDR3 is CASRERGNNYGYTF. The CDR3, as DNA: TGTGCCAGCAGGGAAAGAGGGAATAACTATGGCTACACCTTC.

The chain combines TRBV28 with TRBJ1-2; TRBD1 agrees at 9 bases. The V gene end was trimmed by 7 bases and the J gene end by 8 bases; junction bases not matched to a gene: 8. Per germline, CDR1 MDHEN and CDR2 SYDVKM. The CDR3 length is 13 residues. The CDR3 DNA sequence: TGTGCCAGCACCAGGACAGGGGCTGACGGCTACACCTTC. Protein sequence: CASTRTGADGYTF.

The chain joins TRBV28 to TRBJ2-1; a weak D match, TRBD2 (5 bases). The V end was cut by 2 bases, the J end by 4 bases, with 12 bases between. Germline V gene data show CDR1 as MDHEN and CDR2 as SYDVKM. The length of the CDR3 is 15 residues. CDR3 DNA: TGTGCCAGCAGTTTAGGGCCGCGGGTTTACAATGAGCAGTTCTTC. This encodes CASSLGPRVYNEQFF.

V is TRBV10-3 and J is TRBJ1-1, with D hard to call. Per germline, CDR1 ENHRY and CDR2 SYGVKD. The CDR3 spans 14 residues. V lost 0 bases and J 0 bases, leaving 5 bases between the germline ends. For the CDR3, the DNA is TGTGCCATCAGTGAGTCTCCGGTGAACACTGAAGCTTTCTTT. This gives the protein CAISESPVNTEAFF.

V gene TRBV5-1 combines with J gene TRBJ2-1; TRBD2 agrees at 13 bases. J was trimmed by 8 bases and V by 2 bases; bases with no gene match: 13. The CDR3 runs to 18 residues. Germline V gene lookup returns CDR1 SGHRS and CDR2 YFSETQ. For the CDR3, the DNA is TGCGCCAGCAGCTTCGAGCGACTAGCGGGAGGCGAACCGTATGAGCAGTTCTTC. It codes for CASSFERLAGGEPYEQFF. Full variable domain (outside the CDR3, taken from reference TRBV5-1 and TRBJ2-1): KAGVTQTPRYLIKTRGQQVTLSCSPISGHRSVSWYQQTPGQGLQFLFEYFSETQRNKGNFPGRFSGRQFSNSRSEMNVSTLELGDSALYLCASSFERLAGGEPYEQFFGPGTRLTVL.

The chain employs TRBV20-1 and TRBJ2-1; D gene unclear. V was pared by 1 base and J by 7 bases, with 5 bases between. The CDR3 contains 11 residues. Germline lookup yields CDR1 DFQATT and CDR2 SNEGSKA (reference sequence). The DNA of the CDR3 is TGCAGTGCTAGAGGTCGGAATGAGCAGTTCTTC. Its translation: CSARGRNEQFF.

The chain uses TRBV2 and TRBJ2-2; 10 positions agree with TRBD1. V shed 8 bases and J 1 base; nucleotides not matched to a gene: 1. The germline V gene has CDR1 SNHLY and CDR2 FYNNEI. The CDR3 length is 14 residues. CDR3 residues: CASGQGVNTGELFF. The CDR3 nucleotides read TGTGCCAGCGGACAGGGGGTGAACACCGGGGAGCTGTTTTTT.